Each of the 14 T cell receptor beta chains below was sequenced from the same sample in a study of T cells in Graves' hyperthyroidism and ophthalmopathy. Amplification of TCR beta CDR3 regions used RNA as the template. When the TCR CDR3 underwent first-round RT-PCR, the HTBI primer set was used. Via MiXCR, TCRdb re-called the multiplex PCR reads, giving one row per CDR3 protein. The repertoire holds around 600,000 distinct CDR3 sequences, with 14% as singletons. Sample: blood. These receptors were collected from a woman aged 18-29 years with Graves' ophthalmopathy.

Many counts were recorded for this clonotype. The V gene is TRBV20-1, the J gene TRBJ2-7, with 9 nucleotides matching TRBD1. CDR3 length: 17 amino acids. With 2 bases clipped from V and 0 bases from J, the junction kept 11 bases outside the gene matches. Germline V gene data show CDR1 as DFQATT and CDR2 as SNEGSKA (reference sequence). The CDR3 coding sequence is TGCAGTGCTAGAATTAGACAGGGGGGCCGTCTCTCCTACGAGCAGTACTTC. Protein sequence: CSARIRQGGRLSYEQYF.

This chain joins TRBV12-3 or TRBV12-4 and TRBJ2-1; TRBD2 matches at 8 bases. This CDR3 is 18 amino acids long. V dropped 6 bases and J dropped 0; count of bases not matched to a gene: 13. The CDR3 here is CASSSALWSGSSYNEQFF. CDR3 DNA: TGTGCCAGCAGCTCTGCCCTTTGGAGCGGGAGCTCCTACAATGAGCAGTTCTTC.

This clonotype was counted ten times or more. The CDR3 coding sequence is TGTGCCAGCAGCCCCGGTTGGGACAGGGCGGGGATGGCCAAAAACATTCAGTACTTC. This codes for CASSPGWDRAGMAKNIQYF. This chain connects TRBV7-2 to TRBJ2-4; 9 bases fit TRBD1. Germline V lookup: CDR1 SGHTA, CDR2 FQGNSA. V was clipped by 5 bases and J by 1 base; unmatched bases: 15. There are 19 residues in the CDR3.

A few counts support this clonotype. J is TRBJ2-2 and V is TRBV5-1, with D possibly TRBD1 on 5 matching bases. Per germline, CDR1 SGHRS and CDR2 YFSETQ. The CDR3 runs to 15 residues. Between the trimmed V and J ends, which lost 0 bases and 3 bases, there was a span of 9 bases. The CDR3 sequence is CASSLALGDTGELFF. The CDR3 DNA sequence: TGCGCCAGCAGCTTGGCCCTAGGGGACACCGGGGAGCTGTTTTTT.

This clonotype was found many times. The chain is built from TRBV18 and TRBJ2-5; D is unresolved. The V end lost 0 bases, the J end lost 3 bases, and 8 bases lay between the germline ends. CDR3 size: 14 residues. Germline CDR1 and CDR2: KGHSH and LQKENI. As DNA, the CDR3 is TGTGCCAGCTCACCACCGTACCAGGAAGAGACCCAGTACTTC. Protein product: CASSPPYQEETQYF.

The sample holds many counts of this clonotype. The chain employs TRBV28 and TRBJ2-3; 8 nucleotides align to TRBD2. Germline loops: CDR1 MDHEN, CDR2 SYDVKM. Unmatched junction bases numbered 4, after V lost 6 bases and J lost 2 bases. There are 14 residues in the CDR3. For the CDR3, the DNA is TGTGCCAGCAGGACGGGAGGGGTCACAGATACGCAGTATTTT. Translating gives CASRTGGVTDTQYF. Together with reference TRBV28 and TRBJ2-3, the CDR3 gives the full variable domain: DVKVTQSSRYLVKRTGEKVFLECVQDMDHENMFWYRQDPGLGLRLIYFSYDVKMKEKGDIPEGYSVSREKKERFSLILESASTNQTSMYLCASRTGGVTDTQYFGPGTRLTVL.

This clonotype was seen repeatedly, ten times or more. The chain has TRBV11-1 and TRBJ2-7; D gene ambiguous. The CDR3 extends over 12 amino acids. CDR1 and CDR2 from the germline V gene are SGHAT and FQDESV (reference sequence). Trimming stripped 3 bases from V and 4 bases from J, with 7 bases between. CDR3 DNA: TGTGCCAGCAGCTTCAGGATTTACGAGCAGTACTTC. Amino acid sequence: CASSFRIYEQYF.

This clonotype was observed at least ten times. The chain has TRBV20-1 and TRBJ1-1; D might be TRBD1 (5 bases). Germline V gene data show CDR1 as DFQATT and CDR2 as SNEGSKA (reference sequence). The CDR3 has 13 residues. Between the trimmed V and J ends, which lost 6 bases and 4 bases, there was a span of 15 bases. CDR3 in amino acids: CSAPFGQGTEAFF. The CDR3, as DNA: TGCAGTGCCCCCTTCGGGCAGGGCACTGAAGCTTTCTTT.

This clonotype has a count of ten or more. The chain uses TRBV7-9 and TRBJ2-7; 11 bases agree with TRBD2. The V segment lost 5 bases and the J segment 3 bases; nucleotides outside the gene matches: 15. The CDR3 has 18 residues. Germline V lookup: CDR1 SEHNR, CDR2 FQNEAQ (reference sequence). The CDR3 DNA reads TGTGCCAGCAGCCAAATGCGTTTAGACCTAGCGGGAGGCTACGAGCAGTACTTC. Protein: CASSQMRLDLAGGYEQYF. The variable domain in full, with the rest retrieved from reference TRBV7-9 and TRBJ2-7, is DTGVSQNPRHKITKRGQNVTFRCDPISEHNRLYWYRQTLGQGPEFLTYFQNEAQLEKSRLLSDRFSAERPKGSFSTLEIQRTEQGDSAMYLCASSQMRLDLAGGYEQYFGPGTRLTVT.

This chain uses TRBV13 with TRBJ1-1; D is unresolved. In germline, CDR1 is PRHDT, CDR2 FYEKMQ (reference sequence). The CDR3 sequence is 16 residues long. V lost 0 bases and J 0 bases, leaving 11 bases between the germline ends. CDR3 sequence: CASSLGRSRLNTEAFF. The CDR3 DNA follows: TGTGCCAGCAGCTTAGGCAGAAGCAGATTGAACACTGAAGCTTTCTTT.

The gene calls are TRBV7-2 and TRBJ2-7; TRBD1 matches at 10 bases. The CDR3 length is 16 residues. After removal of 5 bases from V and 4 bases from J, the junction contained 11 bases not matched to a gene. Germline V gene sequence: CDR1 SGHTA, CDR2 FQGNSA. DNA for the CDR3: TGTGCCAGCAGCCCTCAGGGACAGGGGAGGAGGTACGAGCAGTACTTC. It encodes CASSPQGQGRRYEQYF.

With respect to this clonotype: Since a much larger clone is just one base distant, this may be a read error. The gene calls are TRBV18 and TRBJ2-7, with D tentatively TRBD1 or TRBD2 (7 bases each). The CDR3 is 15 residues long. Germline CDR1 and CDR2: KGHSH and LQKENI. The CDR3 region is CTSSPTQGGVNEQYF. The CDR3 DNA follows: TGTACCAGCTCACCGACCCAGGGGGGGGTCAACGAGCAGTACTTC.

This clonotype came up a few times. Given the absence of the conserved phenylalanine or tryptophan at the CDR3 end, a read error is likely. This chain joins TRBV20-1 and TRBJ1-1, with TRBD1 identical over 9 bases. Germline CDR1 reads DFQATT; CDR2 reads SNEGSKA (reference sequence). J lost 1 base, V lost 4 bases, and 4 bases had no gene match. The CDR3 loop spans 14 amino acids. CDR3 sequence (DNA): TGCAGTGCTATCCGGGACAGGGCGAACACTGAAGCTTTCCTT. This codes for CSAIRDRANTEAFL.

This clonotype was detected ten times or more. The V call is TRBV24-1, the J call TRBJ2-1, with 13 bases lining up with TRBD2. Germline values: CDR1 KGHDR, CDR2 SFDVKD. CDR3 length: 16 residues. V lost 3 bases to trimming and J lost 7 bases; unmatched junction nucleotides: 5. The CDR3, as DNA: TGTGCCACCAGTGATCCCGGACTAGCGGGAGAAAATGAGCAGTTCTTC. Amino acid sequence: CATSDPGLAGENEQFF.